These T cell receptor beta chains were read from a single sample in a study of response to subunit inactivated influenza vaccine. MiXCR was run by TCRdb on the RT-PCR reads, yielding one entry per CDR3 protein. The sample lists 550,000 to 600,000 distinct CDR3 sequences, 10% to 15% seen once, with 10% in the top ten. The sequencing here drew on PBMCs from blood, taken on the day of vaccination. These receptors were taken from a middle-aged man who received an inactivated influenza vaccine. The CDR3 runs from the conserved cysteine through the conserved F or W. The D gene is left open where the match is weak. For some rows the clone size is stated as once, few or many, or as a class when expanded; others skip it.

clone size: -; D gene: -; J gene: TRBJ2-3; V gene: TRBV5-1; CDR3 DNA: TGCGCCAGCAGCTCAAGACGGAGCAACGCACAAGATACGCAGTATTTT; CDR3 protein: CASSSRRSNAQDTQYF
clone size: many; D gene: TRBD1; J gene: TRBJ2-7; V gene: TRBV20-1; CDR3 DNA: TGCAGTGCTAGAGTGACAGGGGAAAACGAGCAGTACTTC; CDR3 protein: CSARVTGENEQYF
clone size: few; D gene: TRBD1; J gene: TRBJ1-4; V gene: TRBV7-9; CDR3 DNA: TGTGCCAGCAGCTTAGAAGACAGGGTTGGTGAAAAACTGTTTTTT; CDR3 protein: CASSLEDRVGEKLFF
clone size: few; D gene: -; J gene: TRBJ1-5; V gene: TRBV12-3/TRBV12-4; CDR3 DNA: TGTGCCAGCAGGCTCCGGGCAGTCAGGGGGCCCCAGCATTTT; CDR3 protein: CASRLRAVRGPQHF
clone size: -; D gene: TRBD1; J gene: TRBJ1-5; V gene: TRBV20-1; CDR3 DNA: TGCAGTGCTAGGGAGGGAGGGACAGGGAGGCAGCCCCAGCATTTT; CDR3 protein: CSAREGGTGRQPQHF
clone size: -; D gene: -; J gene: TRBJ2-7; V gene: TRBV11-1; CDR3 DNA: TGTGCCAGCAGCCATACTCTCCGGGCGGACTACGAGCAGTACTTC; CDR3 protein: CASSHTLRADYEQYF
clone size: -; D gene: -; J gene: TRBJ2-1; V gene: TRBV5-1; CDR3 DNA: TGCGCCAGCAGCTCGGGGCCGTACCTGGCCAATGAGCAGTTCTTC; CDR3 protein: CASSSGPYLANEQFF
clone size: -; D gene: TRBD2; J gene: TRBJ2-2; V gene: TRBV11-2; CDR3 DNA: TGTGCCAGCAGCCAAATTAGCGGGAGACCAACCGGGGAGCTGTTTTTT; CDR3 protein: CASSQISGRPTGELFF
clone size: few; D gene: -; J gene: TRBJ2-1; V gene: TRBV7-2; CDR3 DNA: TGTGCCAGCCTAAGGGGGAGGTCGGATGAGCAGTTCTTC; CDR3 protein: CASLRGRSDEQFF
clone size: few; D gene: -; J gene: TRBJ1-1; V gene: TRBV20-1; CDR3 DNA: TGCAGTGCTAGACGGAACCGGGGCCATTTGAACACTGAAGCTTTCTTT; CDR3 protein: CSARRNRGHLNTEAFF
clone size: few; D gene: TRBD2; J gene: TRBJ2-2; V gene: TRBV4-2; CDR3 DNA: TGTGCCAGCAGCCCCGGGACTAGCGGGTCCGGGGAGCTGTTTTTT; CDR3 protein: CASSPGTSGSGELFF
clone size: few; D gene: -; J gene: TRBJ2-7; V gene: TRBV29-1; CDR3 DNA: TGCAGCGTCGTTTCCGGGCTTAGTTACGAGCAGTACTTC; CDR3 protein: CSVVSGLSYEQYF
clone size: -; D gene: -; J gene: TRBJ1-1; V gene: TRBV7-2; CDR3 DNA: TGTGCCAGCAGCGCCCACTCAGTTGGCACTGAAGCTTTCTTT; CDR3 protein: CASSAHSVGTEAFF
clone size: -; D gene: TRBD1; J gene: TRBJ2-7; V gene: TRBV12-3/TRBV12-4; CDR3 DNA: TGTGCCAGCAGTTTTACCGGACAGGTTCGGGGGCAGTACTTC; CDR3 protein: CASSFTGQVRGQYF
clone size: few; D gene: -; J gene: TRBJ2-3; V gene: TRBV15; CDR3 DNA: TGTGCCACCAGCGGGGGGGCCCGCACAGATACGCAGTATTTT; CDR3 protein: CATSGGARTDTQYF
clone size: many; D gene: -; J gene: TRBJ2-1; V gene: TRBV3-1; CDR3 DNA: TGTGCCAGCAGCCCTATGGGCGGTACAATGAGTGTGCAGTTCTTC; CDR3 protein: CASSPMGGTMSVQFF
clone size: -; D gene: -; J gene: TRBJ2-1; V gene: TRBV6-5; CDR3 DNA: TGTGCCAGCAGTTACTCGGAGGAGGGGAATGAGCAGTTCTTC; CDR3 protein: CASSYSEEGNEQFF
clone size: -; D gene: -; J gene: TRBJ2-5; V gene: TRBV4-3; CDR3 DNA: TGCGCCAGCAGCCAAGGACTAGTCGAGACCCAGTACTTC; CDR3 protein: CASSQGLVETQYF
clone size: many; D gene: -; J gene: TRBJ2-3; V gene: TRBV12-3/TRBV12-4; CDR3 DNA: TGTGCCAGCAGCTCTACGGGCCTGAGTTCAACCACAGATACGCAGTATTTT; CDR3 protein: CASSSTGLSSTTDTQYF
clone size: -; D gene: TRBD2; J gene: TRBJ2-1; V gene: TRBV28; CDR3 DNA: TGTGCCAGCAGTGAGGCGTCATGGGCTAGCGGGCAGCTACCCTACAATGAGCAGTTCTTC; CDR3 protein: CASSEASWASGQLPYNEQFF
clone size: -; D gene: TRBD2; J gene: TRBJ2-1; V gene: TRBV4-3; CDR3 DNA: TGCGCCAGCAGCCTAGTTTCAGGACTAGCGGGGAATGAGCAGTTCTTC; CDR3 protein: CASSLVSGLAGNEQFF
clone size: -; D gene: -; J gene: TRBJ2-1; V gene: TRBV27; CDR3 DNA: TGTGCCAGCAGCCAGCGACAGGCCGGGGATGAGCAGTTCTTC; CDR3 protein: CASSQRQAGDEQFF
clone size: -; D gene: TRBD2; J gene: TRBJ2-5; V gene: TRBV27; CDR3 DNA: TGTGCCAGCAGTCCTCAAGCGGGGAGCGGGATGAAGACCCAGTACTTC; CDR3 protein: CASSPQAGSGMKTQYF
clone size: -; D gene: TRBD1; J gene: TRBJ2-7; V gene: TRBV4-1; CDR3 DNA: TGCGCCAGCAGCCAATGGACAGGGAGGAACGAGCAGTACTTC; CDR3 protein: CASSQWTGRNEQYF
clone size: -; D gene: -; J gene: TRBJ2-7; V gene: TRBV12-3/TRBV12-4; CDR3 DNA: TGTGCCAGCAGTTTGTCCGCCGAAAAAACCTACGAGCAGTACTTC; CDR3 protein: CASSLSAEKTYEQYF
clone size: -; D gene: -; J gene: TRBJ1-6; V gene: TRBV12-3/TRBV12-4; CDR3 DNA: TGTGCCAGCAGTCCCGGCTCGGGGCCCCTCCACTTT; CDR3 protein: CASSPGSGPLHF
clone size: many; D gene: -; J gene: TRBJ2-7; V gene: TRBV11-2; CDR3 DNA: TGTGCCAGCAGCTTAAGGGGACTCCTCCTCTCCTACGAGCAGTACTTC; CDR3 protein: CASSLRGLLLSYEQYF
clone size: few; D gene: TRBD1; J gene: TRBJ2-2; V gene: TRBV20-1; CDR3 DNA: TGCAGTGCTAGAGATCCCGGGACAGGGTTTTACACCGGGGAGCTGTTTTTT; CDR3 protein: CSARDPGTGFYTGELFF
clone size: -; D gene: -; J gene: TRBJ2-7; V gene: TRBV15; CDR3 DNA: TGTGCCACCAGCAGAGATTCGGGTCGTTCCTACGAGCAGTACTTC; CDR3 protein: CATSRDSGRSYEQYF
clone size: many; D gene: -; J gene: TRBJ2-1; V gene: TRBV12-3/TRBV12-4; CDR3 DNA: TGTGCCAGCAGTTTGGGTCCCAGCTCCTACAATGAGCAGTTCTTC; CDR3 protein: CASSLGPSSYNEQFF
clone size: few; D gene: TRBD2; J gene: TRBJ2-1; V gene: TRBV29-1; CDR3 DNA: TGCAGCGTTGTAGGTAGCGGGAGAAACAATGAGCAGTTCTTC; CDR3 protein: CSVVGSGRNNEQFF
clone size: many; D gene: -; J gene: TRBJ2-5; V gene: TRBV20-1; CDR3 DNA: TGCAGTGCTTTCGGGACGGGGGTCCAAGAGACCCAGTACTTC; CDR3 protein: CSAFGTGVQETQYF
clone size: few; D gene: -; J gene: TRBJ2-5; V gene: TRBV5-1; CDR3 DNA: TGCGCCAGCAGCAGGGCTAGCGCCTACCAAGAGACCCAGTACTTC; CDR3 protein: CASSRASAYQETQYF
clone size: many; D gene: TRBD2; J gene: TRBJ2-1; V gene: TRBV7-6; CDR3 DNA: TGTGCCAGCAGCTTAGAGCGACTAGCCTATGAGCAGTTCTTC; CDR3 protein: CASSLERLAYEQFF
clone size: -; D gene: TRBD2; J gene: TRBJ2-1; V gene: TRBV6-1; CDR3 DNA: TGTGCCAGCAACAAAGGACTAGCGGACGATGAGCAGTTCTTC; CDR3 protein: CASNKGLADDEQFF
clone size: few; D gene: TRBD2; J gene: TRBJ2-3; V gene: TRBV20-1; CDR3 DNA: TGCAGTGCTAAAGCCCCTAGCGGCGGCACAGATACGCAGTATTTT; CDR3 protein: CSAKAPSGGTDTQYF
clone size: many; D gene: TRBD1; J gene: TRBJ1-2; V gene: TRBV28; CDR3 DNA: TGTGCCAGCAGAGCCGGGACAGGAGGTGGCTACACCTTC; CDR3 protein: CASRAGTGGGYTF
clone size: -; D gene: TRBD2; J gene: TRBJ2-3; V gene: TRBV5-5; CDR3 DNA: TGTGCCAGCAGCTATCCTAGCGGGAGTACAGATACGCAGTATTTT; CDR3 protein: CASSYPSGSTDTQYF
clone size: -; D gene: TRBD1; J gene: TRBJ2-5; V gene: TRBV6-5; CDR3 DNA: TGTGCCAGCAGTTACTCGGGACAGCGCCAAGAGACCCAGTACTTC; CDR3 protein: CASSYSGQRQETQYF
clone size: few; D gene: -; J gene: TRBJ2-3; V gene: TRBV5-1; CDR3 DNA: TGCGCCAGCAGCTTGGTAGGGGGACGAGGAACAGATACGCAGTATTTT; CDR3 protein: CASSLVGGRGTDTQYF
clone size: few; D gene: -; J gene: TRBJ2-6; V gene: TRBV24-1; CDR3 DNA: TGTGCCACCAGTGATTGGAGCTCTGGGGCCAACGTCCTGACTTTC; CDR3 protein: CATSDWSSGANVLTF
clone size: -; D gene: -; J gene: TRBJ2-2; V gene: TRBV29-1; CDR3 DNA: TGCAGCGTTGAGAGGGGACGGGGCAAGGCCGGGGAGCTGTTTTTT; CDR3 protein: CSVERGRGKAGELFF
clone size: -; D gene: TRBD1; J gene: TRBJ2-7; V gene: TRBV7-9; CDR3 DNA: TGTGCCAGCACCCTTTCGGGACAGATCCCCTACGAGCAGTACTTC; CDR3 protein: CASTLSGQIPYEQYF
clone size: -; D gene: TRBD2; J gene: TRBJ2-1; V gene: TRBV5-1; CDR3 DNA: TGCGCCAGCAGCCCTCGGTTAGCGGGAGATCCCACTGAGCAGTTCTTC; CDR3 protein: CASSPRLAGDPTEQFF
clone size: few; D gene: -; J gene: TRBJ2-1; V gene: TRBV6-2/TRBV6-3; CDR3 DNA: TGTGCCAGCGGGCCGCGCCAGGGCTACAATGAGCAGTTCTTC; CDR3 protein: CASGPRQGYNEQFF
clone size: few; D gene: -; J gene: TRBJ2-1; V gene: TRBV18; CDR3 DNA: TGTGCCAGCTCACCCCCTAGCGTAGAGGAGCAGTTCTTC; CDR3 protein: CASSPPSVEEQFF
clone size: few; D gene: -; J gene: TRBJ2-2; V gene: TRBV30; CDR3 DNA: TGTGCCTGTGCGACGGGGGGCTGGACCGGGGAGCTGTTTTTT; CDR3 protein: CACATGGWTGELFF
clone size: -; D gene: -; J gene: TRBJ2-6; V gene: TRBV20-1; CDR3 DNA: TGCAGTGCTACCGACGGACGCTCTGGGGCCAACGTCCTGACTTTC; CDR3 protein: CSATDGRSGANVLTF
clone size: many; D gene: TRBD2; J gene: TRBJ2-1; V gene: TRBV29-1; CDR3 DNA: TGCAGCGTCCTACTAGGGACTAGCGGGAGGGGGTACAATGAGCAGTTCTTC; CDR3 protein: CSVLLGTSGRGYNEQFF
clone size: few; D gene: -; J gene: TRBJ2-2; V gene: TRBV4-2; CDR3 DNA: TGTGCCAGCAGCCAAGATCGTCAGGGGGAGCTGTTTTTT; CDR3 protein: CASSQDRQGELFF
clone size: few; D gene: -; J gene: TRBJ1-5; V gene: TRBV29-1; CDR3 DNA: TGCAGCGGGGCCCATACCGAGGTTTACCCCCAGCATTTT; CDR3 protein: CSGAHTEVYPQHF